This entry lists 2 T cell receptor beta chains sequenced from one sample in a study of response to subunit inactivated influenza vaccine. Each CDR3 protein gets one entry after TCRdb re-called the RT-PCR reads with MiXCR. Of roughly 700,000 distinct CDR3 sequences in the sample, more than 11% were seen once. This specimen was PBMCs from blood, taken around 15 days before vaccination. These receptors came from a man aged 45 to 65 who received an inactivated influenza vaccine.

This clonotype turned up a few times. This chain's CDR3 is CSVEDRDRGLGEQFF. DNA for the CDR3: TGCAGCGTTGAAGACCGGGACAGGGGGCTCGGTGAGCAGTTCTTC. The chain is built from TRBV29-1 and TRBJ2-1; 12 bases line up with TRBD1. Germline CDR1 reads SQVTM; CDR2 reads ANQGSEA. The trim removed 0 bases at V and 9 bases at J, leaving 6 bases unmatched. CDR3 length equals 15 residues.

In its sample, this clonotype was seen a few times. V usage is TRBV4-3 and J usage is TRBJ1-5; D not certain. V gave up 0 bases and J gave up 0 bases, with 6 bases separating them. CDR1 is LGHNA, CDR2 YSLEER, per germline. The CDR3 is 15 amino acids. CDR3 DNA: TGCGCCAGCAGCCAAGATGCCGTTAGCAATCAGCCCCAGCATTTT. This codes for CASSQDAVSNQPQHF.